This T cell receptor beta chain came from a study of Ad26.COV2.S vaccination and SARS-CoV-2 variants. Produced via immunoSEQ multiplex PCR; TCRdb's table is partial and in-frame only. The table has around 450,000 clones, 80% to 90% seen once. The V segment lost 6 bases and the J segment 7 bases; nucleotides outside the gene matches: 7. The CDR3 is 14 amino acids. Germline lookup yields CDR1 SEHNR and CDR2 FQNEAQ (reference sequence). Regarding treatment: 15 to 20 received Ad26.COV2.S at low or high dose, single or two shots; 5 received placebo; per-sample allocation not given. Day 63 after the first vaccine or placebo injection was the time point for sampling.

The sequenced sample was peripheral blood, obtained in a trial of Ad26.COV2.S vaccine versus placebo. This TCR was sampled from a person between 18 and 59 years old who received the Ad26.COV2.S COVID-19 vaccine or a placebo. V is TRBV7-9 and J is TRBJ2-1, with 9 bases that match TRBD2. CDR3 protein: CASRRGLAINEQFF. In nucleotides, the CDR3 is TGTGCCAGCAGGCGAGGACTAGCGATAAATGAGCAGTTCTTC.